A single sample is the source of the 16 T cell receptor beta chains below, sequenced in a study of control samples from healthy donors and cancer patients. Clones were sequenced by immunoSEQ multiplex PCR, and TCRdb holds only the in-frame ones, with some missing. The sample consists of around 130,000 clones, roughly 88% of them appearing once. The sample was blood. Receptors originate from a man aged 50 to 59 in good health.

The chain couples TRBV7-9 to TRBJ2-2, with TRBD2 matching over 9 bases. This CDR3 has 14 residues. Trimming took 5 bases from V and 5 from J; bases not matched to a gene: 3. Germline lookup yields CDR1 SEHNR and CDR2 FQNEAQ (reference sequence). The CDR3 bases are TGTGCCAGCAGCCCAAGCGGGGGGACCGGGGAGCTGTTTTTT. Protein product: CASSPSGGTGELFF.

This clone occurred once. The chain joins TRBV13 to TRBJ1-4; 8 bases match TRBD1. J lost 8 bases, V lost 5 bases, and 10 bases had no gene match. Per the germline V gene, CDR1 is PRHDT and CDR2 is FYEKMQ (reference sequence). This CDR3 contains 15 residues. CDR3 in DNA: TGTGCCAGCAGCCGAGGGCGGACAGGGCGGGAAAAACTGTTTTTT. As protein: CASSRGRTGREKLFF.

V usage is TRBV18 and J usage is TRBJ1-6, with a tentative D call TRBD1 (5 bases). CDR1 is KGHSH, CDR2 LQKENI, per germline. CDR3 length: 14 residues. Trimming took 3 bases from V and 9 from J, leaving 12 bases between them. The CDR3 nucleotides are TGTGCCAGCTCACCCCCGACAGTTGGTTCACCCCTCCACTTT. It codes for CASSPPTVGSPLHF.

The chain recombines TRBV18 with TRBJ1-1; 7 bases map to TRBD1. The germline CDR1 and CDR2 sequences are KGHSH and LQKENI. The CDR3 spans 15 residues. V shed 3 bases, J shed 1 base, and the junction held 5 bases outside the gene matches. CDR3 residues: CASSPPGTANTEAFF. The CDR3 coding sequence is TGTGCCAGCTCACCTCCCGGGACAGCGAACACTGAAGCTTTCTTT.

The CDR3 reads CASSISRTVQPQHF. CDR3 sequence (DNA): TGTGCCAGTAGTATATCCCGGACAGTTCAGCCCCAGCATTTT. The V and J genes are TRBV19 and TRBJ1-5, with a weak D call TRBD1 (6 bases). The CDR3 is 14 residues long. Trimming left V 2 bases short and J 6 bases short, with 11 bases between. CDR1 and CDR2 from the germline V gene are LNHDA and SQIVND (reference sequence). Filled out from reference TRBV19 and TRBJ1-5, the complete variable domain reads DGGITQSPKYLFRKEGQNVTLSCEQNLNHDAMYWYRQDPGQGLRLIYYSQIVNDFQKGDIAEGYSVSREKKESFPLTVTSAQKNPTAFYLCASSISRTVQPQHFGDGTRLSIL.

The genes are TRBV18 and TRBJ1-6, with D tentatively TRBD1 (5 bases). Trimming pared 5 bases from V and 0 bases from J, leaving 8 bases between. Germline CDR1 is KGHSH and CDR2 is LQKENI. This CDR3 contains 15 residues. The CDR3: CASSFGTSYNSPLHF. The CDR3 bases are TGTGCCAGCTCATTCGGGACCTCCTATAATTCACCCCTCCACTTT.

The chain joins TRBV11-2 to TRBJ1-1, with D unclear. V was clipped by 8 bases and J by 2 bases, with 12 bases between them. Per germline, CDR1 SGHAT and CDR2 FQNNGV. The CDR3 runs 13 residues. The CDR3 protein is CASCRDGNTEAFF. The DNA for the CDR3 is TGTGCCAGCTGCCGAGACGGAAACACTGAAGCTTTCTTT. The whole variable domain, filled in from reference TRBV11-2 and TRBJ1-1, reads EAGVAQSPRYKIIEKRQSVAFWCNPISGHATLYWYQQILGQGPKLLIQFQNNGVVDDSQLPKDRFSAERLKGVDSTLKIQPAKLEDSAVYLCASCRDGNTEAFFGQGTRLTVV.

The genes are TRBV7-2 and TRBJ2-7, with 9 bases fitting TRBD1. The CDR3 is 14 residues long. From germline, CDR1 is SGHTA and CDR2 FQGNSA. V was pared by 6 bases and J by 3 bases, with 6 bases of the junction left unmatched. In nucleotides, the CDR3 is TGTGCCAGCAGTTACTGGGGACAGGGCTACGAGCAGTACTTC. Translated: CASSYWGQGYEQYF. The full variable domain, completed using reference TRBV7-2 and TRBJ2-7, is GAGVSQSPSNKVTEKGKDVELRCDPISGHTALYWYRQSLGQGLEFLIYFQGNSAPDKSGLPSDRFSAERTGGSVSTLTIQRTQQEDSAVYLCASSYWGQGYEQYFGPGTRLTVT.

This chain joins TRBV9 and TRBJ2-3; a possible D gene is TRBD2 (5 bases). The V gene's germline CDR1 is SGDLS and CDR2 YYNGEE. Trimming stripped 0 bases from V and 7 bases from J, with 12 bases between. CDR3 length: 14 residues. CDR3 DNA sequence: TGTGCCAGCAGCGTAGACGTCATGACTAATACGCAGTATTTT. This codes for CASSVDVMTNTQYF.

This clone was detected only a few times. The chain is built from TRBV7-3 and TRBJ2-2; 7 bases are shared with TRBD1. V gave up 1 base and J gave up 1 base; unmatched junction bases: 3. The CDR3 contains 16 residues. Looked up from germline, CDR1 is SGHTA and CDR2 is FQGTGA. The CDR3 spells CASSLIGTENTGELFF. The CDR3 DNA reads TGTGCCAGCAGCTTAATTGGGACAGAGAACACCGGGGAGCTGTTTTTT.

Here the CDR3 reads CASSVHFTGAKETQYF. CDR3 coding DNA: TGTGCCAGCAGCGTACACTTTACAGGGGCCAAAGAGACCCAGTACTTC. This chain links TRBV5-4 with TRBJ2-5, with 7 bases that match TRBD1. Losses at the gene ends were 4 bases for V and 3 bases for J; bases not matched to a gene: 12. The CDR3 sequence is 16 residues long. The V gene's germline CDR1 is SGHNT and CDR2 YYREEE (reference sequence).

V usage is TRBV28 and J usage is TRBJ2-3, with D possibly called TRBD1 or TRBD2 (5 bases each). The germline CDR1 and CDR2 sequences are MDHEN and SYDVKM. The CDR3 extends over 17 amino acids. Trimming removed 4 bases at V and 2 bases at J, with 19 bases between. The CDR3 is CASSWGISTAYTDTQYF. In DNA, the CDR3 is TGTGCCAGCAGTTGGGGGATATCGACAGCATACACAGATACGCAGTATTTT.

The chain joins TRBV4-1 to TRBJ1-5, with TRBD1 matching over 12 bases. The germline V gene encodes CDR1 MGHRA and CDR2 YSYEKL. The CDR3 totals 15 residues. V trimming: 5 bases; J trimming: 5 bases; junction bases outside the gene matches: 4. CDR3 amino acids: CASSAGTGGYQPQHF. The CDR3 DNA reads TGCGCCAGCAGCGCCGGGACAGGGGGCTATCAGCCCCAGCATTTT.

The V and J genes are TRBV7-2 and TRBJ2-7, with a weak D call TRBD1 (5 bases). Germline-derived CDR1 and CDR2 are SGHTA and FQGNSA. V gave up 1 base and J gave up 6 bases, with 16 bases separating them. This CDR3 contains 15 residues. This CDR3 reads CASSLEFGQGFEQYF. CDR3 bases: TGTGCCAGCAGCTTAGAATTTGGGCAGGGTTTCGAGCAGTACTTC.

The chain uses TRBV6-5 and TRBJ2-4, with 12 bases lining up with TRBD1. Unmatched junction bases numbered 4, after V lost 6 bases and J lost 4 bases. Germline CDR1 MNHEY, CDR2 SVGAGI. The CDR3 runs to 15 residues. The CDR3 loop reads CASREGQGAKNIQYF. CDR3 DNA: TGTGCCAGCAGAGAGGGACAGGGGGCAAAAAACATTCAGTACTTC.

This clone has just one count. The chain's CDR3 is CASSWAQQGAANYGYTF. The DNA for the CDR3 is TGCGCCAGCAGCTGGGCTCAACAGGGTGCCGCTAACTATGGCTACACCTTC. The chain employs TRBV5-1 and TRBJ1-2; TRBD1 might be the D (6 bases). CDR1 SGHRS and CDR2 YFSETQ come from the germline V gene. V was clipped by 3 bases and J by 0 bases, with 18 bases between them. This CDR3 has 17 amino acids.